The T cell receptor (beta chain) described here comes from a study of cytomegalovirus exposure and HLA in healthy donors. A remark on this clone: The antigen is unknown.

Overall study results and limits: In terms of immune exposure information, only CMV serostatus was available. In a later analysis, specific HLA alleles were associated with 15,000 to 20,000 TCR beta sequences at a 0.05 false discovery rate. According to the study, 150 to 200 TCR beta chains were cytomegalovirus-associated.

This CDR3 is 15 amino acids long. Germline lookup yields CDR1 SGHAT and CDR2 FQNNGV. The V and J ends lost 6 bases and 8 bases, in that order; junction bases with no gene match: 10. The PCR used 60 Vbeta and 13 Jbeta primers. Sequenced by immunoSEQ multiplex PCR; TCRdb stores in-frame clones only, minus some. The sample consists of 150,000 to 200,000 clones, more than 60% of them appearing once. The chain carries TRBV11-2 and TRBJ2-1; the match to TRBD2 covers 10 bases. This TCR derives from a woman between 40 and 55 years old in good health and CMV-seropositive. Sequenced material: PBMCs. CDR3 protein: CASSLLAGVAYEQFF. The CDR3 DNA is TGTGCCAGCAGTCTCCTAGCGGGAGTAGCATATGAGCAGTTCTTC.